Sequencing of this T cell receptor (beta chain) was carried out in a study of blood T cells in healthy people across ages. For the second PCR, which ran for about 7 to 11 cycles, a sample-barcoded 5' primer and a J-beta primer mix were used. TCRdb passed the 5' RACE reads through MiXCR, listing each CDR3 protein once. The table lists approximately 1,100,000 distinct CDR3 sequences, 40% to 55% of them singletons. V was pared by 4 bases and J by 4 bases, with 8 bases of the junction left unmatched. The germline V gene has CDR1 SGHRS and CDR2 YFSETQ. CDR3 length: 14 residues. This chain connects TRBV5-1 to TRBJ2-7; 7 bases agree with TRBD1. Sequenced input: blood. This clonotype was sampled from a woman aged 60-75 years in good health. CDR3 sequence (DNA): TGCGCCAGCAGCCTGACATCGGGACAGTACGAGCAGTACTTC. Translated, it gives CASSLTSGQYEQYF. The entire variable domain, with the rest obtained from reference TRBV5-1 and TRBJ2-7, is as follows: KAGVTQTPRYLIKTRGQQVTLSCSPISGHRSVSWYQQTPGQGLQFLFEYFSETQRNKGNFPGRFSGRQFSNSRSEMNVSTLELGDSALYLCASSLTSGQYEQYFGPGTRLTVT.